Listed below are T cell receptor beta chains from one sample, sequenced in a study of T-cell memory formation after mild COVID-19. MiXCR was run by TCRdb on the 5' RACE reads, yielding one entry per CDR3 protein. The sample contains around 450,000 distinct CDR3 sequences, 20% of which appear only once. The sample comprised PBMCs or a T cell subset sorted from them (not recorded which). These receptors all stem from an adult woman who had mild COVID-19 (a few samples of this study predate the infection). Cell type and time point are not known. Each CDR3 is given without its conserved first and last residue. Fields, in order: D gene, J gene, CDR3 length, V gene, CDR3 protein. D genes are given only for firm matches.

. | TRBJ1-2 | 10 | TRBV5-1 | ASSSDVYGYT
TRBD2 | TRBJ2-3 | 14 | TRBV2 | ASSPGRKPSTDTQY
. | TRBJ2-1 | 10 | TRBV11-2 | ASSFDRNEQF
. | TRBJ2-7 | 14 | TRBV27 | ASSSPGHNAVYEQY
. | TRBJ1-2 | 10 | TRBV29-1 | SFLGGNYGYT
. | TRBJ1-5 | 14 | TRBV6-1 | ASSEGGLQGNQPQH
. | TRBJ2-1 | 12 | TRBV7-9 | ASSQGGGYNEQF
. | TRBJ1-1 | 12 | TRBV9 | ASSVEGGSTEAF
. | TRBJ1-5 | 12 | TRBV15 | ATSRRFGNQPQH
. | TRBJ2-7 | 13 | TRBV3-1 | ASSQGVGSSYEQY
. | TRBJ2-7 | 10 | TRBV7-9 | ASSPLRDEQY
. | TRBJ2-5 | 8 | TRBV20-1 | SARAETQY
. | TRBJ2-3 | 11 | TRBV5-1 | ASTPDSTDTQY
TRBD2 | TRBJ2-1 | 11 | TRBV4-1 | ASRRLAGNEQF
. | TRBJ1-2 | 13 | TRBV4-1 | ASSQGPLQNYGYT
. | TRBJ2-7 | 11 | TRBV29-1 | SVRAGATYEQY
TRBD1 | TRBJ1-1 | 13 | TRBV10-3 | AITSGTGKDTEAF
. | TRBJ2-7 | 12 | TRBV6-5 | ASSSPGGSYEQY
TRBD1 | TRBJ2-1 | 13 | TRBV5-1 | ASRVGQGSYNEQF
. | TRBJ1-1 | 14 | TRBV7-9 | ASSPNGVTTSAEAF
TRBD2 | TRBJ2-1 | 14 | TRBV12-3/TRBV12-4 | ASSLLLTSGRGEQF
TRBD1 | TRBJ2-1 | 12 | TRBV29-1 | SVEGQSSYNEQF
. | TRBJ2-3 | 14 | TRBV15 | ATSSGEGADTDTQY
. | TRBJ1-4 | 13 | TRBV5-1 | ASSLASDINEKLF
. | TRBJ1-1 | 10 | TRBV29-1 | SVVGGTTEAF
TRBD2 | TRBJ2-3 | 15 | TRBV9 | ASSVVGTSGGTDTQY
TRBD2 | TRBJ2-5 | 16 | TRBV18 | ASSPLPELAGAKETQY
TRBD1 | TRBJ1-2 | 15 | TRBV28 | ASSLRRSGGGNYGYT
TRBD2 | TRBJ2-1 | 12 | TRBV12-3/TRBV12-4 | ASSLSGGNNEQF
TRBD1 | TRBJ2-7 | 13 | TRBV4-3 | ASSFSTGLSLEQY
TRBD1 | TRBJ2-5 | 13 | TRBV10-3 | AIRPGQGRGETQY